This record covers a single T cell receptor (beta chain). The V gene lost 4 bases and the J gene lost 7 bases, with 14 bases spanning the gap. In germline, CDR1 is SGHRS, CDR2 YFSETQ. The length of the CDR3 is 13 residues. The PCR ran on 60 Vbeta and 13 Jbeta primers. Method: immunoSEQ multiplex PCR; TCRdb's copy keeps in-frame clones and lacks some. The sample includes some 93,000 clones, about 78% of them seen just once. The data belong to a study of cytomegalovirus exposure and HLA in healthy donors. At the level of the study: Earlier results showed approximately 110 million unique TCR beta sequences derived from roughly 190 million T cells.

All the people who gave samples were healthy bone marrow donors. Sequencing was done on a sample of PBMCs. This chain uses TRBV5-1 with TRBJ1-1; D gene unclear. The sequence was collected from a woman aged 40 to 50 in good health and CMV-seronegative. CDR3 region: CASSPLMADEAFF. In nucleotides, the CDR3 is TGCGCCAGCAGCCCCTTGATGGCGGATGAAGCTTTCTTT.